Listed below are T cell receptor beta chains from one sample, sequenced in a study of blood T cells in healthy people across ages. One entry per CDR3 protein results from TCRdb running MiXCR on the 5' RACE reads. This sample carries about 1.6 million distinct CDR3 sequences, roughly 32% of them seen once, and the ten largest clones take approximately 10%. The specimen was blood. These receptors were collected from a woman in her twenties or thirties in good health. The CDR3 runs from the conserved cysteine through the conserved F or W. Fields, in order: V gene, D gene, J gene, clone size, CDR3 protein, CDR3 DNA. The D gene is left open where the match is weak. For some rows the clone size is stated as once, few or many, or as a class when expanded; others skip it.

TRBV20-1	-	TRBJ1-2	few	CSASLRQSLKLSGYTF	TGCAGTGCTAGTCTTCGACAGTCCTTAAAACTCTCTGGCTACACCTTC
TRBV11-2	-	TRBJ2-7	few	CASSLVTGITSYEQYF	TGTGCCAGCAGCTTAGTTACGGGGATCACGTCCTACGAGCAGTACTTC
TRBV29-1	TRBD1	TRBJ1-3	-	CSVGGQGMNTIYF	TGTAGCGTCGGCGGACAGGGAATGAACACCATATATTTT
TRBV4-1	-	TRBJ2-7	-	CASSPMASSRSYYEQYF	TGCGCCAGCAGCCCCATGGCGTCTAGCCGGAGCTACTACGAGCAGTACTTC
TRBV5-5	TRBD1	TRBJ2-1	few	CASSKGQGGYNEQFF	TGTGCCAGCAGCAAGGGACAGGGGGGCTACAATGAGCAGTTCTTC
TRBV20-1	TRBD1	TRBJ1-6	few	CSARPGTGNSPLHF	TGCAGTGCTAGACCCGGGACAGGCAATTCACCCCTCCACTTT
TRBV25-1	-	TRBJ2-5	many	CASSGRRETQYF	TGTGCCAGCAGTGGGCGGAGGGAGACCCAGTACTTC
TRBV11-2	-	TRBJ2-5	-	CASSLGRAGTETQYF	TGTGCCAGCAGCTTGGGCCGGGCAGGGACGGAGACCCAGTACTTC
TRBV2	-	TRBJ1-1	-	CASSVSEAFF	TGTGCCAGCAGTGTATCTGAAGCTTTCTTT
TRBV10-3	TRBD2	TRBJ2-1	many	CAISGTSPNEQFF	TGTGCCATCAGCGGGACTAGCCCCAATGAGCAGTTCTTC
TRBV4-2	TRBD2	TRBJ2-3	-	CASSQVGGGPTDTQYF	TGTGCCAGCAGCCAAGTCGGGGGGGGGCCGACAGATACGCAGTATTTT
TRBV6-5	TRBD2	TRBJ2-3	-	CASGLAGGRGTQYF	TGTGCCAGCGGACTAGCGGGGGGGCGGGGTACGCAGTATTTT
TRBV25-1	TRBD1	TRBJ1-2	few	CASSGAPGTGGAGYGYTF	TGTGCCAGCAGTGGAGCTCCCGGGACAGGGGGCGCTGGGTATGGCTACACCTTC
TRBV5-1	TRBD2	TRBJ2-7	many	CASSWYGGLAGEDYEQYF	TGCGCCAGCAGCTGGTACGGCGGACTAGCGGGAGAAGACTACGAGCAGTACTTC
TRBV5-7	-	TRBJ2-7	-	CASSLLGGPWGLSSYEQYF	TGTGCCAGTAGCTTGCTTGGTGGCCCCTGGGGCCTGAGCTCCTACGAGCAGTACTTC
TRBV7-9	-	TRBJ2-7	few	CASSSPWGGLNEQYF	TGTGCCAGCAGCTCGCCTTGGGGGGGCCTGAACGAGCAGTACTTC
TRBV4-1	-	TRBJ2-7	-	CASSQEFSSYEQYF	TGCGCCAGCAGCCAAGAGTTTTCCTCCTACGAGCAGTACTTC
TRBV6-5	TRBD1	TRBJ2-7	-	CASSYGDRANYEQYF	TGTGCCAGCAGTTACGGGGACAGGGCGAACTACGAGCAGTACTTC
TRBV10-3	-	TRBJ2-7	-	CATMGSDYEQYF	TGTGCCACCATGGGCTCCGACTACGAGCAGTACTTC
TRBV5-1	-	TRBJ2-5	many	CASSFKGERSETQYF	TGCGCCAGCAGCTTCAAGGGAGAGCGATCGGAGACCCAGTACTTC
TRBV28	-	TRBJ1-1	-	CASMGVTEANTEAFF	TGTGCCAGCATGGGGGTCACGGAGGCGAACACTGAAGCTTTCTTT
TRBV5-1	-	TRBJ2-3	few	CASWREISDTQYF	TGCGCCAGCTGGAGGGAAATCTCAGATACGCAGTATTTT
TRBV9	-	TRBJ2-7	-	CASSVGQGIGYEQYF	TGTGCCAGCAGCGTAGGTCAGGGAATTGGCTACGAGCAGTACTTC
TRBV27	-	TRBJ2-3	-	CASSLLAMDTQYF	TGTGCCAGCAGTTTATTAGCCATGGATACGCAGTATTTT
TRBV20-1	TRBD2	TRBJ2-3	-	CSARELTGGGALDTQYF	TGCAGTGCTAGAGAACTCACTGGCGGGGGGGCCTTAGATACGCAGTATTTT
TRBV12-3/TRBV12-4	-	TRBJ2-3	few	CASSSVDRDTQYF	TGTGCCAGCAGTTCTGTGGATCGAGATACGCAGTATTTT
TRBV30	-	TRBJ2-6	-	CAWEYGGSGANVLTF	TGTGCCTGGGAATACGGGGGCTCTGGGGCCAACGTCCTGACTTTC
TRBV9	TRBD2	TRBJ2-6	-	CASSVGLAGVGGANVLTF	TGTGCCAGCAGCGTAGGGCTAGCGGGAGTGGGTGGGGCCAACGTCCTGACTTTC
TRBV10-3	TRBD2	TRBJ2-7	-	CAISDMAGGHEQYF	TGTGCCATCAGTGATATGGCGGGGGGGCACGAGCAGTACTTC
TRBV2	-	TRBJ1-1	few	CASRSGERTEAFF	TGTGCCAGCCGGTCGGGGGAGAGGACTGAAGCTTTCTTT
TRBV9	-	TRBJ1-2	-	CASSAREGRVYGYTF	TGTGCCAGCAGCGCCAGGGAAGGTCGGGTCTATGGCTACACCTTC
TRBV28	-	TRBJ2-7	few	CAIPGRMGTDSSYEQYF	TGTGCCATCCCGGGGAGAATGGGGACGGATTCCTCCTACGAGCAGTACTTC
TRBV20-1	-	TRBJ1-4	once	CSAPDRQKNEKLFF	TGCAGTGCCCCAGACCGACAGAAAAATGAAAAACTGTTTTTT
TRBV27	-	TRBJ1-1	-	CASSQLQYTEAFF	TGTGCCAGCAGTCAATTACAGTACACTGAAGCTTTCTTT
TRBV9	TRBD1	TRBJ2-2	-	CASSQSRDRGHTGELFF	TGTGCCAGCAGCCAGAGCCGGGACAGGGGTCACACCGGGGAGCTGTTTTTT
TRBV29-1	TRBD1	TRBJ1-2	many	CSVAGDSPYGYTF	TGCAGCGTTGCAGGGGACAGTCCCTATGGCTACACCTTC
TRBV30	TRBD2	TRBJ2-5	-	CACGTSGDYQETQYF	TGTGCCTGTGGGACTAGCGGAGACTACCAAGAGACCCAGTACTTC
TRBV5-1	TRBD2	TRBJ2-7	-	CASSTTSGRKEQYF	TGCGCCAGCAGCACCACTAGCGGGAGAAAGGAGCAGTACTTC
TRBV20-1	TRBD1	TRBJ1-1	-	CSARGTGRANTEAFF	TGCAGTGCTAGAGGGACAGGGCGAGCTAATACTGAAGCTTTCTTT
TRBV18	-	TRBJ2-5	many	CASSPGEETQYF	TGTGCCAGCAGCCCGGGGGAAGAGACCCAGTACTTC
TRBV7-9	-	TRBJ2-1	-	CASSLGETGEQFF	TGTGCCAGCAGCTTGGGTGAGACGGGTGAGCAGTTCTTC
TRBV4-1	TRBD1	TRBJ1-6	many	CASSRDSLDNSPLHF	TGCGCCAGCAGCCGGGACAGCCTCGATAATTCACCCCTCCACTTT
TRBV2	TRBD2	TRBJ2-7	-	CASGPLAGARYYEQYF	TGTGCCAGCGGTCCGCTAGCGGGGGCCCGGTACTACGAGCAGTACTTC
TRBV7-3	TRBD1	TRBJ2-7	many	CASSLGTAPYEQYF	TGTGCCAGCAGCTTAGGGACAGCCCCCTACGAGCAGTACTTC
TRBV20-1	-	TRBJ2-2	few	CSARATGTGELFF	TGCAGTGCTAGGGCAACGGGGACCGGGGAGCTGTTTTTT
TRBV20-1	-	TRBJ2-3	few	CSALGSITDTQYF	TGCAGTGCTCTTGGGTCAATCACAGATACGCAGTATTTT
TRBV7-2	-	TRBJ2-5	-	CASSLVRYGQYF	TGTGCCAGCAGCTTAGTGCGGTACGGGCAGTACTTC
TRBV9	TRBD2	TRBJ2-5	-	CVSSGTSGEQETQYF	TGTGTCAGCAGCGGGACTAGCGGAGAACAAGAGACCCAGTACTTC